Listed below are T cell receptor beta chains from one sample, sequenced in a study of T-cell reconstitution after alpha-beta-depleted transplantation in children. TCRdb re-called the PCR reads with MiXCR, one entry per CDR3 protein. The sample yields about 340,000 distinct CDR3 sequences, 16% seen once. The sample consisted of PBMCs, mostly from graft donor cells, taken 360 days after TCRalphabeta/CD19-depleted stem cell transplant. The receptors were gathered from a male patient between 2 and 9 years old who had a stem cell transplant for acute lymphoblastic leukemia, so the T cells may come from the graft donor. Both conserved end residues are part of each CDR3. A D gene is named only where the DNA matches it firmly. Where a row states a size, it is once, few, many or the class of an expanded clone; other rows omit it.

size,J,V,D,CDR3,DNA
.,TRBJ2-5,TRBV28,.,CASTTGLKWGETQYF,TGTGCCAGCACTACAGGGCTTAAATGGGGAGAGACCCAGTACTTC
many,TRBJ2-1,TRBV18,.,CASSPGGSYNEQFF,TGTGCCAGCTCACCAGGGGGCTCCTACAATGAGCAGTTCTTC
few,TRBJ2-2,TRBV6-2/TRBV6-3,.,CASSYTTNTGELFF,TGTGCCAGCAGTTACACCACAAACACCGGGGAGCTGTTTTTT
.,TRBJ2-1,TRBV9,.,CASSPQDIAYNEQFF,TGTGCCAGCAGCCCCCAGGACATAGCTTACAATGAGCAGTTCTTC
.,TRBJ2-2,TRBV19,TRBD1,CASTLRGTGGATGELFF,TGTGCCAGTACCCTCAGAGGGACAGGGGGCGCCACCGGGGAGCTGTTTTTT
few,TRBJ2-1,TRBV29-1,TRBD2,CSAIAGPHYNEQFF,TGCAGCGCTATAGCGGGGCCCCACTACAATGAGCAGTTCTTC
few,TRBJ2-7,TRBV11-2,.,CASSLALGEEQYF,TGTGCCAGCAGCTTAGCGCTAGGAGAAGAGCAGTACTTC
.,TRBJ2-5,TRBV7-9,.,CASSTVGPGETQYF,TGTGCCAGCAGCACGGTAGGGCCGGGGGAGACCCAGTACTTC
.,TRBJ2-7,TRBV2,TRBD2,CASSVAGPYEQYF,TGTGCCAGCAGCGTAGCGGGGCCCTACGAGCAGTACTTC
.,TRBJ2-5,TRBV18,.,CASSPDYLTQETQYF,TGTGCCAGCTCACCCGATTACCTAACCCAAGAGACCCAGTACTTC
few,TRBJ2-1,TRBV20-1,.,CSASRDPYNEQFF,TGCAGTGCTAGCAGGGATCCCTACAATGAGCAGTTCTTC
.,TRBJ2-7,TRBV4-2,.,CASSQEGGSSSYEQYF,TGTGCCAGCAGCCAAGAAGGGGGGTCAAGCTCCTACGAGCAGTACTTC
.,TRBJ2-1,TRBV7-9,.,CASSSGTSFHNEQFF,TGTGCCAGCAGCTCTGGGACCTCGTTTCACAATGAGCAGTTCTTC
.,TRBJ1-2,TRBV18,.,CASSATGKDYGYTF,TGTGCCAGCTCAGCCACAGGGAAGGACTATGGCTACACCTTC
few,TRBJ2-5,TRBV4-2,.,CASSQDGGSVMETQYF,TGTGCCAGCAGCCAAGATGGGGGTAGCGTAATGGAGACCCAGTACTTC
few,TRBJ2-2,TRBV6-2/TRBV6-3,TRBD2,CASRSVTSELAGELFF,TGTGCCAGCAGATCTGTTACTAGCGAGTTAGCCGGGGAGCTGTTTTTT
few,TRBJ2-1,TRBV29-1,.,CSVAGDGGVYNEQFF,TGCAGCGTTGCAGGGGACGGTGGGGTCTACAATGAGCAGTTCTTC
few,TRBJ2-2,TRBV10-3,.,CAISEGYNSNTGELFF,TGTGCCATCAGTGAGGGATATAACTCGAACACCGGGGAGCTGTTTTTT
.,TRBJ2-1,TRBV4-1,.,CASSQPGILAEQFF,TGCGCCAGCAGCCAACCGGGAATACTGGCTGAGCAGTTCTTC
many,TRBJ2-1,TRBV7-7,.,CASSLRQSSYNEQFF,TGTGCTAGCAGCTTACGGCAGAGCTCCTACAATGAGCAGTTCTTC